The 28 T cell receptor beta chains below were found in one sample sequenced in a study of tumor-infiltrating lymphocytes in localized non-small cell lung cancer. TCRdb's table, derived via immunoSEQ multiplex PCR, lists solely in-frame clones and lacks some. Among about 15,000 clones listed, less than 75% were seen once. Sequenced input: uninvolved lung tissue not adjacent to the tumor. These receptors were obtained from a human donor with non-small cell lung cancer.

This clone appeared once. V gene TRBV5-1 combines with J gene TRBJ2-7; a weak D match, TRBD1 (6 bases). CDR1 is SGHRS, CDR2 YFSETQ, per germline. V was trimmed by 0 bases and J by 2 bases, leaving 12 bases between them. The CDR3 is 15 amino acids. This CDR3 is CASSLVGRGAYEQYF. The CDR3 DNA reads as TGCGCCAGCAGCTTGGTCGGCAGGGGAGCCTACGAGCAGTACTTC.

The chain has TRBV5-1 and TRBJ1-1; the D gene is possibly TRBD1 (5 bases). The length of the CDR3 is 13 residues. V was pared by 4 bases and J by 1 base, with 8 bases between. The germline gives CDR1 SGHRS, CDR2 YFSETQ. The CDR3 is CASSGGTNTEAFF. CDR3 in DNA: TGCGCCAGCAGCGGGGGGACGAACACTGAAGCTTTCTTT.

The CDR3 nucleotides read TGTGCCACCAGCAGCAGGGAAAACTATGGCTACACCTTC. This translates into CATSSRENYGYTF. The J gene is TRBJ1-2, the V gene TRBV15, with a tentative D call TRBD1 (5 bases). Trimming left V 3 bases short and J 2 bases short, with 7 bases between. The CDR3 has 13 amino acids. Germline V gene lookup returns CDR1 LNHNV and CDR2 YYDKDF (reference sequence).

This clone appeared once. The CDR3 DNA reads as TGTGCCAGCAGTGGACAGACCTACGAGCAGTACTTC. The encoded protein is CASSGQTYEQYF. The chain employs TRBV2 and TRBJ2-7; D is perhaps TRBD1 (5 bases). The CDR3 sequence is 12 residues long. The germline V and J ends were trimmed by 4 bases and 2 bases, with 6 bases remaining between them. Germline V gene lookup returns CDR1 SNHLY and CDR2 FYNNEI.

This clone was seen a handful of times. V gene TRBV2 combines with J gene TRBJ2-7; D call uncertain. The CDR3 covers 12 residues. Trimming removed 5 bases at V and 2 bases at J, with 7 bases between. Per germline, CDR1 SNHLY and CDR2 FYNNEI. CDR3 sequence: CASSPGTYEQYF. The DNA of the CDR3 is TGTGCCAGCAGTCCTGGAACCTACGAGCAGTACTTC.

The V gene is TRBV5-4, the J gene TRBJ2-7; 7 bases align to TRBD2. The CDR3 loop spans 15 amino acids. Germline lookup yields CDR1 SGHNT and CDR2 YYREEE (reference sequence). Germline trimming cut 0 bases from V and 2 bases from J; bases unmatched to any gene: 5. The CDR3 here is CASSLGGAGAYEQYF. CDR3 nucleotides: TGTGCCAGCAGCTTGGGAGGGGCGGGGGCCTACGAGCAGTACTTC. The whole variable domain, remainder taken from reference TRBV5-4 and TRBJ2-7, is ETGVTQSPTHLIKTRGQQVTLRCSSQSGHNTVSWYQQALGQGPQFIFQYYREEENGRGNFPPRFSGLQFPNYSSELNVNALELDDSALYLCASSLGGAGAYEQYFGPGTRLTVT.

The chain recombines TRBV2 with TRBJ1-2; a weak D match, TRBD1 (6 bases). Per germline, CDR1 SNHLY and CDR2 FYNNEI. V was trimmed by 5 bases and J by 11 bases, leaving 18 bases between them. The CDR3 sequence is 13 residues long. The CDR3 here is CASSYDRTGLYTF. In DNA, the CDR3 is TGTGCCAGCAGTTACGACAGGACGGGACTATACACCTTC.

Here the CDR3 DNA reads TGCGCCAGCAGCTTGGGGACGGCGGCCCTGCAAGAGACCCAGTACTTC. It yields the protein CASSLGTAALQETQYF. The chain carries TRBV5-1 and TRBJ2-5; D is uncertain. The CDR3 length is 16 residues. Germline V gene data show CDR1 as SGHRS and CDR2 as YFSETQ. The V and J ends lost 0 bases and 2 bases respectively, with 14 bases between them.

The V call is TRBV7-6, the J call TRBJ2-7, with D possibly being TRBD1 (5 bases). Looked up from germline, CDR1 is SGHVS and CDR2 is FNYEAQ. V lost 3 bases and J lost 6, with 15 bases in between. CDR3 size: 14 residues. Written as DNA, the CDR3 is TGTGCCAGCAGCTTGGAGCAGGGATGGGGCGAGCAGTACTTC. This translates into CASSLEQGWGEQYF. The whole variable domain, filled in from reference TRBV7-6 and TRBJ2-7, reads GAGVSQSPRYKVTKRGQDVALRCDPISGHVSLYWYRQALGQGPEFLTYFNYEAQQDKSGLPNDRFSAERPEGSISTLTIQRTEQRDSAMYRCASSLEQGWGEQYFGPGTRLTVT.

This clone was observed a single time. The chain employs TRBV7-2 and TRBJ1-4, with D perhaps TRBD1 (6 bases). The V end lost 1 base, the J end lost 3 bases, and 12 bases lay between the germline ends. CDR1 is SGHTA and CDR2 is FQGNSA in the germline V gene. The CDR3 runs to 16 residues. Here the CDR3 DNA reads TGTGCCAGCAGCTTAGGGCAGGGGTGGTCTAATGAAAAACTGTTTTTT. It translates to CASSLGQGWSNEKLFF.

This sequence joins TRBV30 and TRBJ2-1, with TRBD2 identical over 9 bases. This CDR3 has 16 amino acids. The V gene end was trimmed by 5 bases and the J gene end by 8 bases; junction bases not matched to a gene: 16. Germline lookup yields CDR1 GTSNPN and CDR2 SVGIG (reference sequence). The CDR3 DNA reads TGTGCCTGGCTTCATTGGGCGGGAGGGCATAAGGATGAGCAGTTCTTC. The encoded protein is CAWLHWAGGHKDEQFF.

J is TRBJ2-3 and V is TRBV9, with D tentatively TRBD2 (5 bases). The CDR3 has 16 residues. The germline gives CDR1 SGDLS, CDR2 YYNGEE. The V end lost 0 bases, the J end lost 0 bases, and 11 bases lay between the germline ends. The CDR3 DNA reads TGTGCCAGCAGCGTAGGTGCAGCGGTCAGCACAGATACGCAGTATTTT. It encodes CASSVGAAVSTDTQYF. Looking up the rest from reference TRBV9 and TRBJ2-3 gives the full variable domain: DSGVTQTPKHLITATGQRVTLRCSPRSGDLSVYWYQQSLDQGLQFLIQYYNGEERAKGNILERFSAQQFPDLHSELNLSSLELGDSALYFCASSVGAAVSTDTQYFGPGTRLTVL.

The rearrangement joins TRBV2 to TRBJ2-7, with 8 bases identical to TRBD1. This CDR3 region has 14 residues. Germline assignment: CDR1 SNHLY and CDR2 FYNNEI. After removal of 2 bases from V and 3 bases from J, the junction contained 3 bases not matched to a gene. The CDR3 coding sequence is TGTGCCAGCAGTGAACAGGGGGCCCTCTACGAGCAGTACTTC. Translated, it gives CASSEQGALYEQYF.

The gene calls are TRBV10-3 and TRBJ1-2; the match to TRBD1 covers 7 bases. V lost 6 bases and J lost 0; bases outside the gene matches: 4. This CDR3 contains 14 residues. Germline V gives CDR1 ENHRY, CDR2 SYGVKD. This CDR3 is CAISRQGSNYGYTF. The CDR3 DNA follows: TGTGCCATCAGCAGACAGGGATCTAACTATGGCTACACCTTC.

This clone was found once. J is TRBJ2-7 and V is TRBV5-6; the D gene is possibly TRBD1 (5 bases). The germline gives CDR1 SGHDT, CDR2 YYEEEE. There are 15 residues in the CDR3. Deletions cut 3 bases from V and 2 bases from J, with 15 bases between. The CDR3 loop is CASSSTHGAPYEQYF. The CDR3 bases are TGTGCCAGCAGCTCCACGCATGGGGCCCCCTACGAGCAGTACTTC. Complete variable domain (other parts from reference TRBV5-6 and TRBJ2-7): DAGVTQSPTHLIKTRGQQVTLRCSPKSGHDTVSWYQQALGQGPQFIFQYYEEEERQRGNFPDRFSGHQFPNYSSELNVNALLLGDSALYLCASSSTHGAPYEQYFGPGTRLTVT.

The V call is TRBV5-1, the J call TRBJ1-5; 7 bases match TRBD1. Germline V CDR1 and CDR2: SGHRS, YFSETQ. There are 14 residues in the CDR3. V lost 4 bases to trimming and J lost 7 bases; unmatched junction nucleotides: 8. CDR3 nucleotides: TGCGCCAGCAGCCTTTCAACAGGGGCACAGCCCCAGCATTTT. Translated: CASSLSTGAQPQHF.

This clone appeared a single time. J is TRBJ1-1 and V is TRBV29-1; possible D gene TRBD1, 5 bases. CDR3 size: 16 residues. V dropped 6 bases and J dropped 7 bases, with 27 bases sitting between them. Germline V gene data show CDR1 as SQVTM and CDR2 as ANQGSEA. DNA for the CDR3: TGCAGCGTACTCGGTCAGACAGCTCAGGAACAGGTTGAAGCTTTCTTT. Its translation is CSVLGQTAQEQVEAFF.

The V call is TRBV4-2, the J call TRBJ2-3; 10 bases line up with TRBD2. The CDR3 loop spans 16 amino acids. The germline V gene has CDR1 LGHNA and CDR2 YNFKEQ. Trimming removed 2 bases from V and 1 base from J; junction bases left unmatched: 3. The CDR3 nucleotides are TGTGCCAGCAGCCAAACTCTAGCGGGGGGCACAGATACGCAGTATTTT. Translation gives CASSQTLAGGTDTQYF.

The CDR3 loop is CASRARGTELTGELFF. CDR3 nucleotide sequence: TGTGCCAGTAGGGCTCGTGGGACAGAGCTTACCGGGGAGCTGTTTTTT. V usage is TRBV19 and J usage is TRBJ2-2; TRBD1 matches 7 bases. Germline-derived CDR1 and CDR2 are LNHDA and SQIVND (reference sequence). V shed 6 bases, J shed 5 bases, and the junction held 12 bases outside the gene matches. The length of the CDR3 is 16 residues.

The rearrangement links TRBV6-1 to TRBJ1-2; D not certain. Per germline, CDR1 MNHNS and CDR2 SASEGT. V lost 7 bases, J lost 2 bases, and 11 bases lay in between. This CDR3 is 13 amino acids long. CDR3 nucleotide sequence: TGTGCCAGCACGGGAATATCAAACTATGGCTACACCTTC. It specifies CASTGISNYGYTF.

The CDR3 sequence: CASSLKVVYGYTF. The CDR3 region has the DNA TGTGCCAGCAGTTTAAAGGTCGTCTATGGCTACACCTTC. The rearrangement uses TRBV28 and TRBJ1-2; no clear D. The CDR3 loop spans 13 amino acids. Germline CDR1 reads MDHEN; CDR2 reads SYDVKM. Trimming shortened V by 2 bases and J by 4 bases, and 8 bases separated the two germline ends.

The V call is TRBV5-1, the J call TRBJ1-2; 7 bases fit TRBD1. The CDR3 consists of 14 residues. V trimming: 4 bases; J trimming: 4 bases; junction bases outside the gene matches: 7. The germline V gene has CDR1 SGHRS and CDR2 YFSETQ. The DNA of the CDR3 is TGCGCCAGCAGCGAAACCGGGACAGTCTATGGCTACACCTTC. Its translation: CASSETGTVYGYTF.

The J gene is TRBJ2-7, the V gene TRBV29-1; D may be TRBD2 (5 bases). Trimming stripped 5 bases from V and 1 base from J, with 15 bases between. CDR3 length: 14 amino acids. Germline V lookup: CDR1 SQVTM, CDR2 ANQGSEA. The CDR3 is CSVQRTPKSYEQYF. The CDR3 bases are TGCAGCGTTCAGAGGACTCCTAAGTCCTACGAGCAGTACTTC.

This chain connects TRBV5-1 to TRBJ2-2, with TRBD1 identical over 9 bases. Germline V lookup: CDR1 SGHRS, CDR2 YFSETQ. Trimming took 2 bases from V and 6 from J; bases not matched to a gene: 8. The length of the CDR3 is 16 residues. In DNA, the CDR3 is TGCGCCAGCAGCTTACCCGGACAGGGGAAGGCCGGGGAGCTGTTTTTT. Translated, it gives CASSLPGQGKAGELFF.

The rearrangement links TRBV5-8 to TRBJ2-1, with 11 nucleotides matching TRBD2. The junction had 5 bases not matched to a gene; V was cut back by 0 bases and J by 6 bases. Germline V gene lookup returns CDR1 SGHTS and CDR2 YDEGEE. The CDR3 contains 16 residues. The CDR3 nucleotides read TGTGCCAGCAGCTTGGTTCTACTAGCGGGAGCCAATGAGCAGTTCTTC. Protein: CASSLVLLAGANEQFF.

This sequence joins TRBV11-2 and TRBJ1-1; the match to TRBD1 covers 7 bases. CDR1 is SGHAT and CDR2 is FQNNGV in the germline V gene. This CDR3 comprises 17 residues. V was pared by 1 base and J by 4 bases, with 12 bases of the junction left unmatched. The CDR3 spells CASSLVSGAGGGTEAFF. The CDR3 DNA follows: TGTGCCAGCAGCTTAGTGTCTGGGGCAGGGGGAGGCACTGAAGCTTTCTTT.

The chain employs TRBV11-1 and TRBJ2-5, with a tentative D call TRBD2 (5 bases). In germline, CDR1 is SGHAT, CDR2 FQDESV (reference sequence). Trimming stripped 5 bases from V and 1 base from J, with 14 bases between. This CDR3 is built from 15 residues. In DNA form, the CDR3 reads TGTGCCAGCAGCATAACCGGGATTCTCCAAGAGACCCAGTACTTC. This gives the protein CASSITGILQETQYF.

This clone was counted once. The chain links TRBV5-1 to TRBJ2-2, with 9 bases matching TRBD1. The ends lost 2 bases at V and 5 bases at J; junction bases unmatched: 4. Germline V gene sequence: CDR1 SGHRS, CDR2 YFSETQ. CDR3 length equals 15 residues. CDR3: CASSLPGQGTGELFF. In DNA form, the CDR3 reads TGCGCCAGCAGCTTACCGGGACAGGGAACCGGGGAGCTGTTTTTT.